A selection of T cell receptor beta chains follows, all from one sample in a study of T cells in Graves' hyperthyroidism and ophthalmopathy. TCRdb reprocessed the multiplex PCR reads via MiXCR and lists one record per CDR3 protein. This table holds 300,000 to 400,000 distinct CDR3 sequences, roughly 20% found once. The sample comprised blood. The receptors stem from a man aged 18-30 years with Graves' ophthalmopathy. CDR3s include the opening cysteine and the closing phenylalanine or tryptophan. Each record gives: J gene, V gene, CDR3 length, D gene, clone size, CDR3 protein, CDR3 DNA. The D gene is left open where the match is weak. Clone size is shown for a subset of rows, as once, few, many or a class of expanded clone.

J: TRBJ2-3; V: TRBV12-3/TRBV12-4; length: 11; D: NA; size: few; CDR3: CASTYTDTQYF; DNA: TGTGCCAGCACTTACACAGATACGCAGTATTTT
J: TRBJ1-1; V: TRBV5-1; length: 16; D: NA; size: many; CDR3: CASSLDPGDGHNEAFF; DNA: TGCGCCAGCAGCTTGGATCCAGGGGATGGGCACAATGAAGCTTTCTTT
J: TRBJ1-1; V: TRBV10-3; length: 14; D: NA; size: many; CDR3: CAITPGSGNTEAFF; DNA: TGTGCCATCACCCCAGGTTCAGGGAACACTGAAGCTTTCTTT
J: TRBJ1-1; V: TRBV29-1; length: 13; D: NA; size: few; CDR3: CSGIRTLNTEAFF; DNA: TGCAGCGGCATCCGGACACTGAACACTGAAGCTTTCTTT
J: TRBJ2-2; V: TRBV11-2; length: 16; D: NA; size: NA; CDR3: CASSLPYREVTGELFF; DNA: TGTGCCAGCAGCTTACCCTACAGGGAGGTGACCGGGGAGCTGTTTTTT
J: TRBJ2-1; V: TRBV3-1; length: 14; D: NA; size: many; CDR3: CASSRDTTHNEQFF; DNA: TGTGCCAGCAGTCGCGACACGACCCACAATGAGCAGTTCTTC
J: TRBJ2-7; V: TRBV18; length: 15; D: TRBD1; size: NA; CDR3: CASSPLETGLGEQYF; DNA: TGTGCCAGCTCACCACTAGAGACAGGGTTGGGCGAGCAGTACTTC
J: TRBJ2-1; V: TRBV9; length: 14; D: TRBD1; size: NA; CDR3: CASSTGQYYNEQFF; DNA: TGTGCCAGCAGCACGGGACAGTACTACAATGAGCAGTTCTTC
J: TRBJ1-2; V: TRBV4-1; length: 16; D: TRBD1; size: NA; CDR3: CASSQASRTGLYGYTF; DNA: TGCGCCAGCAGCCAAGCTTCCCGGACAGGGTTATATGGCTACACCTTC
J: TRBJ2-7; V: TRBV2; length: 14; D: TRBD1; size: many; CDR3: CASIRQGASYEQYF; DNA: TGTGCCAGCATTAGACAGGGGGCCTCCTACGAGCAGTACTTC
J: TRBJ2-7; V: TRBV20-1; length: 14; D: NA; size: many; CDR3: CSARISGPHYEQYF; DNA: TGCAGTGCTAGAATCTCCGGGCCCCACTACGAGCAGTACTTC
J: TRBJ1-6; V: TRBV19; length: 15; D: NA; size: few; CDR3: CASSTTAAYNSPLHF; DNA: TGTGCCAGTAGCACAACAGCAGCCTATAATTCACCCCTCCACTTT
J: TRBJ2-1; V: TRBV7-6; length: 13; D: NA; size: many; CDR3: CASSPARGNEQFF; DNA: TGTGCCAGCAGTCCCGCCCGCGGAAATGAGCAGTTCTTC
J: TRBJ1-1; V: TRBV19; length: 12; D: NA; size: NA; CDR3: CASSTSWTEAFF; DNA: TGTGCCAGTAGTACTTCGTGGACTGAAGCTTTCTTT
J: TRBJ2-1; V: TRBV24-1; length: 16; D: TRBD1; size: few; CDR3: CATSDTGTGVKGEQFF; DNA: TGTGCCACCAGTGATACCGGGACAGGGGTTAAGGGTGAGCAGTTCTTC
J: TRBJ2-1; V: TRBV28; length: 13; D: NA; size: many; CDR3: CASSSRRYNEQFF; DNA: TGTGCCAGCAGCTCCCGTCGTTACAATGAGCAGTTCTTC
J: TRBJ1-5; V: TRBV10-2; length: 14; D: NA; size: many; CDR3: CASRRDLTDQPQHF; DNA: TGCGCCAGCAGACGTGATCTAACTGATCAGCCCCAGCATTTT
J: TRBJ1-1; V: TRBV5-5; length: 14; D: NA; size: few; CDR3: CASSSQLLNTEAFF; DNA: TGTGCCAGCAGCTCACAGCTACTGAACACTGAAGCTTTCTTT
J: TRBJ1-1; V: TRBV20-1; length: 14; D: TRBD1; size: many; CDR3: CSAPKLDRDTEAFF; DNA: TGCAGTGCCCCGAAGCTAGACAGGGACACTGAAGCTTTCTTT
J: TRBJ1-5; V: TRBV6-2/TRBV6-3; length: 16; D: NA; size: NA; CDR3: CACSTPRDPNAQPQHF; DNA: TGTGCCTGCAGCACCCCGCGTGACCCGAACGCGCAGCCCCAGCATTTT
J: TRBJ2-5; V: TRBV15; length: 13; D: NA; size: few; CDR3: CATSRYAGETQYF; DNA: TGTGCCACCAGCAGATACGCAGGGGAGACCCAGTACTTC
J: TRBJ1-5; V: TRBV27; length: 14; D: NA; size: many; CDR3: CASSLLGFDQPQHF; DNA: TGTGCCAGCAGTTTACTAGGCTTCGATCAGCCCCAGCATTTT
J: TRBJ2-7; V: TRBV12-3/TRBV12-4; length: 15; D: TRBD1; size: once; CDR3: CASSSRDRVPYEQYF; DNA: TGTGCCAGCAGTTCCCGGGACAGGGTCCCCTACGAGCAGTACTTC
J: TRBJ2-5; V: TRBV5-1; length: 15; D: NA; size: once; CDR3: CASRPTGGPLETQYF; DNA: TGCGCCAGCAGGCCGACGGGGGGCCCTTTGGAGACCCAGTACTTC
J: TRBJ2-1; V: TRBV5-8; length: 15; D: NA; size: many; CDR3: CASSLAGKSYNEQFF; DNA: TGTGCCAGCAGCTTAGCAGGGAAATCCTACAATGAGCAGTTCTTC
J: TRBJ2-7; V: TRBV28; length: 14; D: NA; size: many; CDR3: CASSLVAGVYEQYF; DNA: TGTGCCAGCAGTTTAGTCGCTGGTGTCTACGAGCAGTACTTC
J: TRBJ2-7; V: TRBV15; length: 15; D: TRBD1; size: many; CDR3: CATSNQQGFGYEQYF; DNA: TGTGCCACCAGCAACCAACAGGGGTTTGGCTACGAGCAGTACTTC
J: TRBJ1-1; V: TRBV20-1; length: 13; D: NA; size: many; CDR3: CSARETGNTEAFF; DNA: TGCAGTGCTAGAGAGACAGGGAACACTGAAGCTTTCTTT
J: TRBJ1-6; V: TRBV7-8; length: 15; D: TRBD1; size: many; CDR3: CASSYRTGYNSPLHF; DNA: TGTGCCAGCAGCTACCGGACAGGCTATAATTCACCCCTCCACTTT
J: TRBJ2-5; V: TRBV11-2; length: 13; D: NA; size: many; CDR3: CASRHRAGETQYF; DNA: TGTGCCAGCCGGCACAGGGCGGGGGAGACCCAGTACTTC
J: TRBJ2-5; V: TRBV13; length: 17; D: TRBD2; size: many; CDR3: CASSLGLAGAYQETQYF; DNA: TGTGCCAGCAGCTTAGGACTAGCGGGGGCGTACCAAGAGACCCAGTACTTC
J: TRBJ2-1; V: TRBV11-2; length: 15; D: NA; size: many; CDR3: CASSLELAEYNEQFF; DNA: TGTGCCAGCAGCTTAGAACTAGCAGAATACAATGAGCAGTTCTTC
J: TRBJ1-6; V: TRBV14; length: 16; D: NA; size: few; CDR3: CASSLGPERFNSPLHF; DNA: TGTGCCAGCAGCCTAGGACCCGAGAGGTTTAATTCACCCCTCCACTTT
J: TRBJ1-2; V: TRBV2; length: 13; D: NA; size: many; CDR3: CASSHGQNYGYTF; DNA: TGTGCCAGCAGCCACGGACAGAACTATGGCTACACCTTC
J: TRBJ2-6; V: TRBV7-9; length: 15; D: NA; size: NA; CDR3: CASSLGVYGANVLTF; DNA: TGTGCCAGCAGCTTAGGCGTCTATGGGGCCAACGTCCTGACTTTC
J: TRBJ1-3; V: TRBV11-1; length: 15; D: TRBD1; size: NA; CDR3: CASSFFGTEGNTIYF; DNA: TGTGCCAGCAGTTTTTTCGGGACAGAGGGAAACACCATATATTTT
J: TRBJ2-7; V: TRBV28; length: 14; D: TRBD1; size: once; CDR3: CASRIGTGSYEQYF; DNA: TGTGCCAGCAGGATTGGGACAGGGTCCTACGAGCAGTACTTC
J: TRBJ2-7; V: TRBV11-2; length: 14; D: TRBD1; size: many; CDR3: CASSSGQGSNEQYF; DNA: TGTGCCAGCAGCTCGGGACAGGGGAGTAACGAGCAGTACTTC
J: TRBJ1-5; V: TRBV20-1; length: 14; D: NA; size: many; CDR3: CSARRGGEVQPQHF; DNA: TGCAGTGCCCGACGGGGAGGGGAGGTCCAGCCCCAGCATTTT
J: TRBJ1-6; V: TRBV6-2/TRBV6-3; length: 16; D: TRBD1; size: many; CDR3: CASSLRRGHYNSPLHF; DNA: TGTGCCAGCAGTCTCAGGAGGGGGCACTATAATTCACCCCTCCACTTT
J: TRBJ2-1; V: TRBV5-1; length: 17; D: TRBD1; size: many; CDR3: CASSGTGGRSSYNEQFF; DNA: TGCGCCAGCAGCGGAACAGGGGGAAGGAGCTCCTACAATGAGCAGTTCTTC
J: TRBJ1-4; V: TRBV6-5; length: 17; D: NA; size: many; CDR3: CASSYRTGSATNEKLFF; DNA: TGTGCCAGCAGTTACAGGACGGGCTCAGCAACTAATGAAAAACTGTTTTTT
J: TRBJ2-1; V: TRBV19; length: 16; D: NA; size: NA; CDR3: CASTAAGQTLYNEQFF; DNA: TGTGCCAGTACCGCGGCAGGGCAAACTCTTTACAATGAGCAGTTCTTC
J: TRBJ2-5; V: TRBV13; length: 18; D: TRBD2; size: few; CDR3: CASSLGFSGGSGQETQYF; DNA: TGTGCCAGCAGCTTAGGTTTTAGCGGGGGGTCTGGTCAAGAGACCCAGTACTTC
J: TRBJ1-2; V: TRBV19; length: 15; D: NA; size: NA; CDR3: CASSIDFGQWYGYTF; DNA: TGTGCCAGTAGTATAGACTTCGGACAGTGGTATGGCTACACCTTC
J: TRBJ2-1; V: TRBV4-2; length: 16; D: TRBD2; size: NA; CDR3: CASSRTLAGKMDEQFF; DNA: TGTGCCAGCAGCCGAACACTAGCGGGGAAGATGGATGAGCAGTTCTTC
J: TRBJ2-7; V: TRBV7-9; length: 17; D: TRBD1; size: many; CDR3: CASSTGTGGFKGYEQYF; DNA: TGTGCCAGCAGCACCGGGACAGGGGGCTTTAAGGGCTACGAGCAGTACTTC
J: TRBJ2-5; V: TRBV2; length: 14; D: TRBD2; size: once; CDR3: CASSGGGFQETQYF; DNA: TGTGCCAGCAGTGGGGGGGGGTTCCAAGAGACCCAGTACTTC
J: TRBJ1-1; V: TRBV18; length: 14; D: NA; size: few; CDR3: CASSRGQSNTEAFF; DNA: TGTGCCAGCTCACGGGGACAATCGAACACTGAAGCTTTCTTT
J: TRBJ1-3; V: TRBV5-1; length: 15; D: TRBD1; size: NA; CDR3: CASSWTGTGSNTTYF; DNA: TGCGCCAGCAGCTGGACCGGGACAGGGTCGAACACCACATATTTT
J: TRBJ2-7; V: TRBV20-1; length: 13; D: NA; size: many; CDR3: CSAHASGTNEQYF; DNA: TGCAGTGCGCACGCTTCCGGGACAAACGAGCAGTACTTC
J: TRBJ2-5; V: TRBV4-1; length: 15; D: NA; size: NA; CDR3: CASSQERTIQETQYF; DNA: TGCGCCAGCAGCCAAGAGAGGACCATCCAAGAGACCCAGTACTTC
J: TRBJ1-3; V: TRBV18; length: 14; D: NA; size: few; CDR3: CASSTGTTGNTIYF; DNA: TGTGCCAGCTCTACCGGGACTACCGGAAACACCATATATTTT
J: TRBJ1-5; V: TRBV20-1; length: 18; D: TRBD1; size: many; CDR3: CSAHLRKQGVWGNQPQHF; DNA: TGCAGTGCACACCTTCGGAAACAGGGGGTTTGGGGCAATCAGCCCCAGCATTTT
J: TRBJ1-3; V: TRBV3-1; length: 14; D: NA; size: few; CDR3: CASSQDARGNTIYF; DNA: TGTGCCAGCAGCCAAGATGCGCGGGGAAACACCATATATTTT
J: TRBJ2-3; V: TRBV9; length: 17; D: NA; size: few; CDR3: CASSETPGRRQADTQYF; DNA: TGTGCCAGCAGCGAGACACCGGGACGCAGGCAGGCAGATACGCAGTATTTT
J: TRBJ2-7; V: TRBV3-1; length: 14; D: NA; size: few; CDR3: CASSLAVAIYEQYF; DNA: TGTGCCAGCAGCCTTGCCGTGGCTATTTACGAGCAGTACTTC
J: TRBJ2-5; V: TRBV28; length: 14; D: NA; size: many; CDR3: CASMIPGVEETQYF; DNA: TGTGCCAGCATGATTCCGGGGGTGGAAGAGACCCAGTACTTC
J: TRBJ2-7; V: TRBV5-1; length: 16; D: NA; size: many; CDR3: CASSTGHSQLSYEQYF; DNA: TGCGCCAGCAGCACGGGACACAGTCAACTCTCCTACGAGCAGTACTTC